This TCR beta chain emerged from a study of response to subunit inactivated influenza vaccine. TCRdb itself ran the RT-PCR reads through MiXCR, one entry per CDR3 protein. Of fewer than 700,000 distinct CDR3 sequences in the sample, 10% to 15% were seen once. Study observations and caveats: The authors suggested that few new T cells are recruited per seasonal influenza vaccination.

In the case of this clonotype: Its target is not known.

V was trimmed by 5 bases and J by 8 bases, leaving 13 bases between them. Germline V gene sequence: CDR1 SGHTA, CDR2 FQGNSA. There are 13 residues in the CDR3. The TCR sequence derives from a man aged 45-65 years who received an inactivated influenza vaccine. The V call is TRBV7-2, the J call TRBJ2-1; D perhaps matches TRBD1 (7 bases). The sample consisted of PBMCs from blood, taken 35 to 45 days after vaccination. The CDR3 loop reads CASSPQGGYEQFF. Written as DNA, the CDR3 is TGTGCCAGCAGCCCCCAGGGGGGTTATGAGCAGTTCTTC.